The clone carrying this TCR beta chain showed up many times. This entry belongs to a study of blood T cells in healthy people across ages. Alongside a J-beta primer mix, a sample-barcoded 5' primer served in a second PCR lasting roughly 6 to 11 cycles. TCRdb re-called the 5' RACE reads with MiXCR, one entry per CDR3 protein. The sample records approximately 850,000 distinct CDR3 sequences, under 55% being singletons. V lost 5 bases and J lost 7, with 12 bases in between. The germline CDR1 and CDR2 sequences are SGHAT and FQDESV (reference sequence). The CDR3 loop spans 13 amino acids. Russia was home to the donors, healthy Caucasian individuals aged roughly 6 to 95.

V gene TRBV11-1 combines with J gene TRBJ2-1, with D possibly matching TRBD2 (5 bases). The sample was blood. The receptor's source is a man aged 55 to 70 in good health. CDR3 DNA: TGTGCCAGCAGCGCTAGCCCGGGAAATGAGCAGTTCTTC. Translated, it gives CASSASPGNEQFF.